A selection of T cell receptor beta chains follows, all from one sample in a study of blood T cell repertoires in COVID-19. Assay: immunoSEQ multiplex PCR; the TCRdb copy retains only in-frame clones and omits some. The table shows 100,000 or so clones, with about 89% occurring only once. Specimen: peripheral blood. These receptors were taken from a man in his 60s with acute or convalescent COVID-19. CDR3s include the opening cysteine and the closing phenylalanine or tryptophan. D genes are given only for firm matches.

cdr3_aa	cdr3_nt	d_call	v_call	j_call
CASTETSGRLYNEQFF	TGTGCCAGCACCGAGACTAGCGGGAGGCTCTACAATGAGCAGTTCTTC	TRBD2	TRBV11-3	TRBJ2-1
CATSDGLAGGNEQFF	TGTGCCACCAGTGACGGACTAGCGGGCGGTAATGAGCAGTTCTTC	TRBD2	TRBV24-1	TRBJ2-1
CASSTQTGHTEAFF	TGTGCCAGCAGCACCCAGACAGGACACACTGAAGCTTTCTTT	.	TRBV11-3	TRBJ1-1
CASSLALGVETQYF	TGTGCCAGCAGCTTAGCGCTAGGAGTGGAGACCCAGTACTTC	.	TRBV7-9	TRBJ2-5
CATSDAGMVADTQYF	TGTGCCACCAGTGATGCAGGGATGGTGGCAGATACGCAGTATTTT	.	TRBV24-1	TRBJ2-3
CASSFLNSRTQYF	TGTGCCAGCAGCTTTTTGAATAGCCGTACGCAGTATTTT	.	TRBV5-8	TRBJ2-3
CASSQRAGGADTQYF	TGTGCCAGCAGCCAACGAGCGGGAGGTGCAGATACGCAGTATTTT	TRBD2	TRBV3-1/TRBV3-2	TRBJ2-3
CASFHPRGGAGEQYF	TGTGCCAGCTTCCACCCACGAGGGGGAGCGGGAGAGCAGTACTTC	.	TRBV28	TRBJ2-7
CATSAGTGGYSNQPQHF	TGTGCCACCAGTGCCGGGACAGGGGGATATAGCAATCAGCCCCAGCATTTT	TRBD1	TRBV24-1	TRBJ1-5
CASSNLGNTIYF	TGTGCCAGCAGTAATCTAGGAAACACCATATATTTT	.	TRBV6-5	TRBJ1-3
CATRREAGSPDTQYF	TGTGCCACCCGGAGGGAGGCCGGTTCCCCAGATACGCAGTATTTT	.	TRBV2	TRBJ2-3
CAWSYQGRQPQHF	TGTGCCTGGAGTTATCAGGGTCGTCAGCCCCAGCATTTT	.	TRBV30	TRBJ1-5
CASSIAQGWNNQPQHF	TGTGCCAGTAGTATAGCGCAGGGTTGGAACAATCAGCCCCAGCATTTT	.	TRBV19	TRBJ1-5
CASSQETGFQPQHF	TGTGCCAGTAGTCAAGAGACAGGGTTTCAGCCCCAGCATTTT	TRBD1	TRBV19	TRBJ1-5
CASSPLSPAYEQYF	TGTGCCAGCTCACCTCTTTCCCCGGCCTACGAGCAGTACTTC	.	TRBV18	TRBJ2-7
CASSLTGAENTEAFF	TGTGCCAGCAGCTTGACAGGGGCGGAGAACACTGAAGCTTTCTTT	TRBD1	TRBV11-2	TRBJ1-1
CASSVGRGRLAGQEVPDTQYF	TGTGCCAGCAGCGTAGGAAGGGGGCGACTAGCGGGTCAAGAGGTCCCAGATACGCAGTATTTT	TRBD2	TRBV9	TRBJ2-3